The 10 T cell receptor beta chains below come from one sample, sequenced in a study of T cells in localized non-small cell lung cancer. This table comes from immunoSEQ multiplex PCR, and its TCRdb copy is limited to in-frame clones, with some not included. Among some 10,000 clones listed, roughly nine tenths were seen once. Source: peripheral blood, taken before any cancer treatment. The source of these receptors is a male donor at least 60 years old with stage III lung adenocarcinoma.

This clone has only one observation. This rearrangement joins TRBV5-4 to TRBJ2-2, with 7 bases that match TRBD1. This CDR3 is 15 amino acids long. Germline V CDR1 and CDR2: SGHNT, YYREEE (reference sequence). V gave up 4 bases and J gave up 2 bases; unmatched junction bases: 5. The CDR3 DNA is TGTGCCAGCAGCCCAGGGACAGATAACACCGGGGAGCTGTTTTTT. Amino acid sequence: CASSPGTDNTGELFF.

The V gene is TRBV7-2, the J gene TRBJ2-5; no definite D call. The CDR3 covers 14 residues. V lost 9 bases, J lost 5 bases, and 19 bases lay in between. Per the germline V gene, CDR1 is SGHTA and CDR2 is FQGNSA. For the CDR3, the DNA is TGTGCCAGTGCCACGGGCCTTGGGCGGGAGACCCAGTACTTC. It translates to CASATGLGRETQYF. The variable domain in full, completed from reference TRBV7-2 and TRBJ2-5, reads GAGVSQSPSNKVTEKGKDVELRCDPISGHTALYWYRQSLGQGLEFLIYFQGNSAPDKSGLPSDRFSAERTGGSVSTLTIQRTQQEDSAVYLCASATGLGRETQYFGPGTRLLVL.

The chain recombines TRBV11-2 with TRBJ2-3, with TRBD2 matching over 9 bases. This CDR3 comprises 17 residues. Germline values: CDR1 SGHAT, CDR2 FQNNGV. V lost 2 bases, J lost 3 bases, and 9 bases stayed unmatched. The CDR3 nucleotides read TGTGCCAGCAGCTTAAGGCTAGCGGGACTTACAACAGATACGCAGTATTTT. Its protein product is CASSLRLAGLTTDTQYF.

This rearrangement joins TRBV10-3 to TRBJ1-1; 8 nucleotides match TRBD1. The CDR3 covers 14 residues. V dropped 2 bases and J dropped 5; count of bases not matched to a gene: 4. Germline V gene sequence: CDR1 ENHRY, CDR2 SYGVKD. CDR3 DNA sequence: TGTGCCATCAGTGAGCAGGGGGCGAAGACTGAAGCTTTCTTT. Protein: CAISEQGAKTEAFF.

The chain employs TRBV27 and TRBJ2-1; D gene ambiguous. V was cut by 4 bases and J by 2 bases, with 15 bases left in between. CDR3 length: 16 residues. The germline gives CDR1 MNHEY, CDR2 SMNVEV (reference sequence). CDR3 sequence (DNA): TGTGCCAGCAGTTCATCAACGGGTGGCGCCTACAATGAGCAGTTCTTC. This codes for CASSSSTGGAYNEQFF.

The rearrangement links TRBV7-6 to TRBJ2-1; 11 bases align to TRBD2. Germline CDR1 SGHVS, CDR2 FNYEAQ. The ends lost 7 bases at V and 5 bases at J; junction bases unmatched: 7. There are 15 residues in the CDR3. The CDR3 coding sequence is TGTGCCAGCACATTCGGGACTAGCGGAAACAATGAGCAGTTCTTC. Protein product: CASTFGTSGNNEQFF.

Details on this clone: Germline and junction disagree at one end, which may indicate a read error. The genes are TRBV7-9 and TRBJ2-1; D may be TRBD1 (5 bases). This CDR3 has 16 residues. From germline, CDR1 is SEHNR and CDR2 FQNEAQ (reference sequence). CDR3 nucleotide sequence: TGTGCCAGCAGCTTAATAGGGGTTAGCTCCTACAATGAGCAGCTCTTC. Residues: CASSLIGVSSYNEQLF.

The V call is TRBV5-1, the J call TRBJ1-1; D is unclear. The V end lost 1 base, the J end lost 1 base, and 8 bases lay between the germline ends. The CDR3 runs to 14 residues. Per germline, CDR1 SGHRS and CDR2 YFSETQ. The CDR3 here is CASSLRGENTEAFF. The DNA of the CDR3 is TGCGCCAGCAGCTTGAGAGGTGAGAACACTGAAGCTTTCTTT.

The V call is TRBV14, the J call TRBJ2-3, with D unclear. V was pared by 4 bases and J by 5 bases, with 4 bases between. The germline gives CDR1 SGHDN, CDR2 FVKESK. This CDR3 spans 11 amino acids. CDR3 amino acids: CASSPKDTQYF. CDR3 nucleotides: TGTGCCAGCAGCCCCAAAGATACGCAGTATTTT.

The V gene is TRBV10-2, the J gene TRBJ2-2, with TRBD2 as a possible D gene (6 bases). Deletions cut 9 bases from V and 0 bases from J, with 14 bases between. The CDR3 sequence is 15 residues long. Germline CDR1 and CDR2: WSHSY and SAAADI. CDR3 loop: CASSGQVTNTGELFF. CDR3 nucleotides: TGCGCCAGTAGCGGTCAGGTTACGAACACCGGGGAGCTGTTTTTT.